This TCR beta chain was captured by sequencing in a study of blood T cell repertoires in COVID-19. Looking at the study overall: The cDNA or gDNA used as material had been derived from T cells, B-cell-depleted T cells, or PBMCs.

The study recruited people aged roughly 18 to 95 years across roughly 25 US areas. CDR3 length equals 13 residues. Trimming took off 1 base at V and 3 bases at J, with 6 bases between the two ends. In germline, CDR1 is LNHDA, CDR2 SQIVND (reference sequence). The repertoire was sequenced with immunoSEQ multiplex PCR; TCRdb's copy has only in-frame clones and lacks some. This table has 350,000 to 450,000 clones, 87% appearing once. V usage is TRBV19 and J usage is TRBJ2-5, with D possibly TRBD2 on 5 matching bases. Sample: PBMCs or T cells enriched from blood (not recorded which). This clonotype originated in a middle-aged man in a cohort exposed to, infected with or recovered from COVID-19 (not recorded which). CDR3 coding DNA: TGTGCCAGTAGTATAGGAGGGAAAGAGACCCAGTACTTC. Protein product: CASSIGGKETQYF.